Each of the 27 T cell receptor beta chains below was sequenced from the same sample in a study of control samples from healthy donors and cancer patients (dated by TCRdb to the early 2020s). Library construction relied on the immunoSEQ multiplex PCR assay. Sourced from immuneACCESS, this table was stored by TCRdb with only in-frame sequences that have V and J called. A share of the clones is absent; for the studies checked, an unresolved V gene accounts for under half, and the remainder has no known explanation. For this sample the table gives 70,000 to 75,000 clones, of which 85% to 90% were detected only once. The ten biggest clones cover under 20% of the sample. Sequencing was done on a sample of PBMCs. The receptors shown here come from a man between 60 and 75 years old with lung cancer.

This clone was recorded only once. This chain links TRBV24-1 with TRBJ1-5, with no clear D. The CDR3 is 13 residues long. The germline V and J ends were trimmed by 9 bases and 6 bases, with 14 bases remaining between them. In germline, CDR1 is KGHDR, CDR2 SFDVKD. The CDR3 loop reads CATSLHRGQPQHF. For the CDR3, the DNA is TGTGCCACCTCGTTACACCGTGGTCAGCCCCAGCATTTT.

This clone appeared a few times. This chain links TRBV29-1 with TRBJ2-2; D tentatively fits TRBD1 or TRBD2 (6 bases each). Germline values: CDR1 SQVTM, CDR2 ANQGSEA. V was cut by 1 base and J by 4 bases, with 10 bases left in between. CDR3 length: 14 amino acids. The CDR3 loop is CSVEGGAITGELFF. Written as DNA, the CDR3 is TGCAGCGTTGAAGGGGGGGCCATCACCGGGGAGCTGTTTTTT.

The chain uses TRBV2 and TRBJ1-3; D is unresolved. CDR3 size: 16 residues. V was cut by 4 bases and J by 0 bases, with 13 bases left in between. Germline loops: CDR1 SNHLY, CDR2 FYNNEI. The CDR3 spells CASSGGTGFSGNTIYF. The CDR3 region has the DNA TGTGCCAGCAGTGGGGGAACCGGGTTCTCTGGAAACACCATATATTTT.

This clone was counted a single time. CDR3 sequence: CASSSGTIGTQETQYF. CDR3 nucleotide sequence: TGTGCCAGTAGTAGCGGGACTATCGGGACCCAAGAGACCCAGTACTTC. The J gene is TRBJ2-5, the V gene TRBV19; the match to TRBD2 covers 7 bases. CDR1 is LNHDA and CDR2 is SQIVND in the germline V gene (reference sequence). J gave up 1 base and V 4 bases, and 9 bases lay outside the gene matches. This CDR3 comprises 16 residues. Full variable domain (outside the CDR3, taken from reference TRBV19 and TRBJ2-5): DGGITQSPKYLFRKEGQNVTLSCEQNLNHDAMYWYRQDPGQGLRLIYYSQIVNDFQKGDIAEGYSVSREKKESFPLTVTSAQKNPTAFYLCASSSGTIGTQETQYFGPGTRLLVL.

The chain uses TRBV5-5 and TRBJ1-6; unclear D gene. V shed 0 bases and J shed 10 bases, with 17 bases lying between them. There are 16 residues in the CDR3. The germline gives CDR1 SGHKS, CDR2 YYEKEE (reference sequence). The CDR3 spells CASSLAPAGPLSPLHF. CDR3 in DNA: TGTGCCAGCAGCTTGGCCCCGGCGGGCCCATTGTCACCCCTCCACTTT.

V and J are TRBV13 and TRBJ2-5; 9 bases line up with TRBD1. V lost 4 bases, J lost 0 bases, and 6 bases stayed unmatched. Germline CDR1 and CDR2: PRHDT and FYEKMQ (reference sequence). The CDR3 is 16 residues long. CDR3 in amino acids: CASSSTGGTYQETQYF. DNA of the CDR3: TGTGCCAGCAGCTCTACAGGGGGCACGTACCAAGAGACCCAGTACTTC.

The chain uses TRBV7-9 and TRBJ1-2; D unresolved. V lost 3 bases, J lost 0 bases, and 11 bases lay in between. The CDR3 totals 15 residues. Germline CDR1 and CDR2: SEHNR and FQNEAQ (reference sequence). Written as DNA, the CDR3 is TGTGCCAGCAGCTTTGACGGGAGAGCTAACTATGGCTACACCTTC. This sequence encodes CASSFDGRANYGYTF.

V gene TRBV3-1 (or the pseudogene TRBV3-2) combines with J gene TRBJ2-2, with 8 bases matching TRBD1. Germline V gene lookup returns CDR1 LGHDT and CDR2 YNNKEL (reference sequence). The CDR3 consists of 15 residues. Trimming removed 4 bases from V and 3 bases from J; junction bases left unmatched: 4. The DNA of the CDR3 is TGTGCCAGCAGCCCATGGGACAGGTACACCGGGGAGCTGTTTTTT. Its translation is CASSPWDRYTGELFF.

The gene calls are TRBV24-1 and TRBJ1-1; 10 bases fit TRBD1. Trimming took 3 bases from V and 6 from J; bases not matched to a gene: 9. Germline CDR1 reads KGHDR; CDR2 reads SFDVKD. The CDR3 sequence is 16 residues long. The CDR3, as DNA: TGTGCCACCAGTGATCTCGCCGGGACAGGGGCCTCTGAAGCTTTCTTT. The encoded protein is CATSDLAGTGASEAFF.

Here the CDR3 reads CASSQVSGVPWGYTF. The CDR3, as DNA: TGTGCCAGCAGCCAAGTGTCGGGGGTCCCGTGGGGCTACACCTTC. V usage is TRBV14 and J usage is TRBJ1-2; weak D call: TRBD1 (5 bases). The germline V gene has CDR1 SGHDN and CDR2 FVKESK. Trimming left V 1 base short and J 8 bases short, with 17 bases between. This CDR3 comprises 15 residues.

This chain connects TRBV5-1 to TRBJ2-3, with 8 bases that match TRBD1. Germline V gene lookup returns CDR1 SGHRS and CDR2 YFSETQ. This CDR3 is built from 14 residues. V lost 4 bases and J lost 6; bases outside the gene matches: 7. CDR3: CASSPGQGLDTQYF. Written as DNA, the CDR3 is TGCGCCAGCAGCCCCGGACAGGGATTGGATACGCAGTATTTT.

The V gene is TRBV7-2, the J gene TRBJ1-6; D is ambiguous. CDR1 is SGHTA, CDR2 FQGNSA, per germline. V lost 2 bases, J lost 5 bases, and 7 bases lay in between. The CDR3 is 14 amino acids. CDR3 in amino acids: CASSLRLNNSPLHF. Written as DNA, the CDR3 is TGTGCCAGCAGCTTACGGTTGAATAATTCACCCCTCCACTTT.

The count of this clone is one. J is TRBJ1-2 and V is TRBV7-8; possible D gene TRBD1, 5 bases. The CDR3 has 13 amino acids. Trimming took 3 bases from V and 2 from J, leaving 7 bases between them. CDR1 is SGHVS and CDR2 is FQNEAQ in the germline V gene. The CDR3 sequence: CASSFPGNYGYTF. CDR3 DNA sequence: TGTGCCAGCAGCTTCCCAGGGAACTATGGCTACACCTTC.

The CDR3 DNA is TGTGCCATCTCCTCCAGACGGGACTCCTACAATGAGCAGTTCTTC. Encoded protein: CAISSRRDSYNEQFF. This chain connects TRBV10-3 to TRBJ2-1, with D possibly being TRBD2 (5 bases). CDR3 size: 15 residues. With 8 bases removed from V and 0 bases from J, the gap between germline ends came to 14 bases. The germline V gene encodes CDR1 ENHRY and CDR2 SYGVKD.

The chain joins TRBV29-1 to TRBJ1-3; tentatively, D is TRBD1 (6 bases). V lost 2 bases and J 0 bases, leaving 14 bases between the germline ends. Per germline, CDR1 SQVTM and CDR2 ANQGSEA. This CDR3 comprises 16 residues. The CDR3 coding sequence is TGCAGCGTTGAAATTTCGGGACACGGCTCTGGAAACACCATATATTTT. It translates to CSVEISGHGSGNTIYF.

The chain carries TRBV12-3 or TRBV12-4 and TRBJ2-1; D is possibly TRBD2 (6 bases). This CDR3 has 13 residues. V was clipped by 7 bases and J by 4 bases, with 11 bases between them. CDR3 nucleotide sequence: TGTGCCAGCATACTGGGGGGTTACAATGAGCAGTTCTTC. Translated: CASILGGYNEQFF.

This chain links TRBV2 with TRBJ2-7, with D tentatively TRBD1 (5 bases). Germline CDR1 SNHLY, CDR2 FYNNEI. This CDR3 is 15 amino acids long. V lost 3 bases to trimming and J lost 2 bases, with 14 bases between them. The CDR3 nucleotides are TGTGCCAGCAGTGAGAAAGGACACGATACCTACGAGCAGTACTTC. Its protein product is CASSEKGHDTYEQYF.

This chain uses TRBV19 with TRBJ2-5, with 12 bases fitting TRBD1. With V trimmed by 0 bases and J by 4 bases, 6 bases remained unmatched. The germline CDR1 and CDR2 sequences are LNHDA and SQIVND (reference sequence). There are 17 residues in the CDR3. The CDR3 DNA is TGTGCCAGTAGTATAGATCGGGACAGGGGGCGACGAGAGACCCAGTACTTC. Encoded protein: CASSIDRDRGRRETQYF.

This clone was counted once. The chain recombines TRBV5-1 with TRBJ1-5, with TRBD1 identical over 9 bases. There are 13 residues in the CDR3. Germline loops: CDR1 SGHRS, CDR2 YFSETQ. J gave up 5 bases and V 4 bases, and 1 base lay outside the gene matches. CDR3 loop: CASSRTGDQPQHF. The CDR3 region has the DNA TGCGCCAGCAGCAGGACAGGGGATCAGCCCCAGCATTTT. Variable domain in full (rest from reference TRBV5-1 and TRBJ1-5): KAGVTQTPRYLIKTRGQQVTLSCSPISGHRSVSWYQQTPGQGLQFLFEYFSETQRNKGNFPGRFSGRQFSNSRSEMNVSTLELGDSALYLCASSRTGDQPQHFGDGTRLSIL.

CDR3 region: CASSRGTSLRNEKLFF. The CDR3 nucleotides read TGTGCCAGCAGCCGGGGGACCTCGTTGAGAAATGAAAAACTGTTTTTT. The rearrangement joins TRBV3-1 (or the pseudogene TRBV3-2) to TRBJ1-4; D perhaps matches TRBD1 (5 bases). Trimming shortened V by 4 bases and J by 5 bases, and 17 bases separated the two germline ends. This CDR3 is built from 16 residues. Germline CDR1 LGHDT, CDR2 YNNKEL (reference sequence).

The chain uses TRBV18 and TRBJ2-1; TRBD2 might be the D (6 bases). With 1 base removed from V and 7 bases from J, the gap between germline ends came to 11 bases. Germline V lookup: CDR1 KGHSH, CDR2 LQKENI. This CDR3 has 14 residues. The CDR3: CASSPRGGGNEQFF. In DNA, the CDR3 is TGTGCCAGCTCACCACGGGGCGGAGGGAATGAGCAGTTCTTC.

The chain combines TRBV19 with TRBJ1-2; no reliable D call. The germline CDR1 and CDR2 sequences are LNHDA and SQIVND (reference sequence). This CDR3 is built from 13 residues. Trimming stripped 3 bases from V and 4 bases from J, with 9 bases between. The CDR3 region has the DNA TGTGCCAGTAGTATTATAGCAGGCTATGGCTACACCTTC. Translation gives CASSIIAGYGYTF.

This clone has just a few counts. V is TRBV5-1 and J is TRBJ2-7, with 9 bases matching TRBD2. Germline loops: CDR1 SGHRS, CDR2 YFSETQ. The V segment lost 0 bases and the J segment 2 bases; nucleotides outside the gene matches: 6. The length of the CDR3 is 16 residues. CDR3 DNA sequence: TGCGCCAGCAGCTTGGACAATAGCGGGGGACCCTACGAGCAGTACTTC. Translating it yields CASSLDNSGGPYEQYF.

The chain has TRBV24-1 and TRBJ2-2; D is possibly TRBD1 or TRBD2 (5 bases each). CDR3 length: 16 amino acids. Germline CDR1 and CDR2: KGHDR and SFDVKD. V was pared by 4 bases and J by 0 bases, with 11 bases between. CDR3 DNA: TGTGCCACCAGTGAAGGGACCTTCGCGAACACCGGGGAGCTGTTTTTT. Amino acids: CATSEGTFANTGELFF.

The chain has TRBV7-3 and TRBJ2-1; D is perhaps TRBD1 (6 bases). V was shortened by 3 bases and J by 6 bases, with 12 bases between the two germline ends. CDR1 and CDR2 from the germline V gene are SGHTA and FQGTGA. This CDR3 has 14 amino acids. The CDR3 coding sequence is TGTGCCAGCAGCTTTGGGGGCTGGGTCAATGAGCAGTTCTTC. As protein: CASSFGGWVNEQFF.

The rearrangement uses TRBV10-3 and TRBJ1-2; maybe TRBD1 (6 bases). The CDR3 contains 14 residues. The V end was cut by 6 bases, the J end by 0 bases, with 11 bases between. Germline values: CDR1 ENHRY, CDR2 SYGVKD. The CDR3, as DNA: TGTGCCATCAGCGCAGGGGATTCTAACTATGGCTACACCTTC. This translates into CAISAGDSNYGYTF.

J is TRBJ2-6 and V is TRBV6-4, with 7 bases fitting TRBD2. The CDR3 loop spans 16 amino acids. Trimming cost V 3 bases and J 2 bases; bases outside gene matches: 4. Germline V gene lookup returns CDR1 MRHNA and CDR2 SNTAGT. CDR3 in DNA: TGTGCCAGCAGTGATAGGGAGGGGCCTGGGGCCAACGTCCTGACTTTC. Encoded protein: CASSDREGPGANVLTF.